These T cell receptor beta chains were read from a single sample in a study of cytotoxic CD8 clonotypes in ibrutinib-treated CLL. TCRdb keeps only in-frame clones here, not all; method: immunoSEQ multiplex PCR. The sample lists roughly 150,000 clones; more than 65% were seen once. Sequenced material: PBMCs, taken after 12 months of ibrutinib treatment. The receptor set was obtained from a human donor with chronic lymphocytic leukemia. Each CDR3 is given with its conserved first and last residue. A D gene is named only where the DNA matches it firmly. Rows may omit the clone size; those that give it use once, few, many or a size class.

v_call	d_call	j_call	clone_size	cdr3_nt	cdr3_aa
TRBV7-2	TRBD1	TRBJ1-6	NA	TGTGCCAGCAGCTTGGACAGGGATTCACCCCTCCACTTT	CASSLDRDSPLHF
TRBV5-6	TRBD1	TRBJ1-4	NA	TGTGCCAGCAGCTGGGACAGGGGGAATGAAAAACTGTTTTTT	CASSWDRGNEKLFF
TRBV7-2	TRBD1	TRBJ1-6	NA	TGTGCCAGCAGCACTACAGGGGGAAATTCACCCCTCCACTTT	CASSTTGGNSPLHF
TRBV2	NA	TRBJ1-5	few	TGTGCCAGCAGAATACCCAATCAGCCCCAGCATTTT	CASRIPNQPQHF
TRBV7-2	NA	TRBJ1-1	NA	TGTGCCAGCAGCCCAAGGGGACACCAGAACACTGAAGCTTTCTTT	CASSPRGHQNTEAFF
TRBV2	NA	TRBJ1-4	NA	TGTGCCACCCAAACTCCGGCGAATGAAAAACTGTTTTTT	CATQTPANEKLFF
TRBV30	TRBD2	TRBJ2-7	NA	TGTGCCTGGCGCCGACTAGCGGGAGGGCCATACGAGCAGTACTTC	CAWRRLAGGPYEQYF
TRBV5-5	NA	TRBJ2-6	NA	TGTGCCAGCAGCTTGGCCCTAGGGACTGGGGCCAACGTCCTGACTTTC	CASSLALGTGANVLTF
TRBV11-1	NA	TRBJ1-2	few	TGTGCCAGCAGCTCGGACACGAGGGCGAACTATGGCTACACCTTC	CASSSDTRANYGYTF
TRBV11-2	TRBD2	TRBJ2-1	NA	TGTGCCAGCAGCTTATTGGGTGGGGCTAGCGGGGTAGAATACAATGAGCAGTTCTTC	CASSLLGGASGVEYNEQFF
TRBV5-1	TRBD1	TRBJ1-2	NA	TGCGCCAGCACCATGCCGGGACAGAACTCCCTCACCTTC	CASTMPGQNSLTF
TRBV19	NA	TRBJ2-2	NA	TGTGCCAGTAGTATTCTCCTGACCGGGGAGCTGTTTTTT	CASSILLTGELFF
TRBV27	NA	TRBJ1-6	NA	TGTGCCAGCAGTCTAAACCCGGGACGGCAGTATAATTCACCCCTCCACTTT	CASSLNPGRQYNSPLHF
TRBV4-2	TRBD2	TRBJ2-2	NA	TGTGCCAGCAGCCGGGCTAGCGGGGGCCGGAACACCGGGGAGCTGTTTTTT	CASSRASGGRNTGELFF
TRBV2	NA	TRBJ1-2	once	TGTGCCAGCAGTGTACTCGACGACTGGGGCCTTGACTATGGCTACACCTTC	CASSVLDDWGLDYGYTF
TRBV2	NA	TRBJ1-2	few	TGTGCCACCATGGGACTCAACTATGGCTACACCTTC	CATMGLNYGYTF
TRBV10-3	TRBD1	TRBJ1-2	NA	TGTGCCATCAGCGCAACCACAGGGGGCGCTTCTGGCTACACCTTC	CAISATTGGASGYTF
TRBV7-2	TRBD1	TRBJ2-7	NA	TGTGCCAGCAGAGATACAGGGGGCATGTACGAGCAGTACTTC	CASRDTGGMYEQYF
TRBV7-9	NA	TRBJ1-4	NA	TGTGCCAGCAGCAAAAGACAGGACGAGAATGAAAAACTGTTTTTT	CASSKRQDENEKLFF
TRBV25-1	NA	TRBJ1-1	NA	TGTGCCAGCAGTGAAGGAGGGGACCCCTACACTGAAGCTTTCTTT	CASSEGGDPYTEAFF
TRBV28	TRBD1	TRBJ2-3	once	TGTGCCAGCATCACAGGGGGAGTAGACATCACAGATACGCAGTATTTT	CASITGGVDITDTQYF
TRBV28	NA	TRBJ2-5	NA	TGTGCCAGCAGTCTGCCACTAGTGGGGGAGACCCAGTACTTC	CASSLPLVGETQYF
TRBV14	NA	TRBJ2-6	NA	TGTGCCAGCAGTTTTAACTCTGGGGCCAACGTCCTGACTTTC	CASSFNSGANVLTF
TRBV4-2	NA	TRBJ1-4	NA	TGTGCCAGCAGCCAAGACGCAGGGAGGAATGAAAAACTGTTTTTT	CASSQDAGRNEKLFF
TRBV6-4	NA	TRBJ1-2	NA	TGTGCCAGCAGTGACTCGTCACGGGATGGCTACACCTTC	CASSDSSRDGYTF
TRBV7-9	NA	TRBJ2-7	NA	TGTGCCAGCAGCCCCACAGGGCTCTCCTACGAGCAGTACTTC	CASSPTGLSYEQYF
TRBV21-1	NA	TRBJ1-1	NA	TGTGCCAGCAGCAGGAGGATTCGGAGGAACACTGAAGCTTTCTTT	CASSRRIRRNTEAFF
TRBV10-1	NA	TRBJ1-2	NA	TGCGCCAGCAGTGAGTCCGGACGGGCGGGGTATGGCTACACCTTC	CASSESGRAGYGYTF
TRBV2	TRBD2	TRBJ2-2	few	TGTGCCAGCAGTAAGACTAGCGGCGTAGCCGGGGAGCTGTTTTTT	CASSKTSGVAGELFF
TRBV4-1	NA	TRBJ1-5	NA	TGCGCCAGCAGCCAAGAATCTGGGCGCAATCAGCCCCAGCATTTT	CASSQESGRNQPQHF
TRBV7-3	TRBD2	TRBJ2-3	NA	TGTGCCAGCAGCCCAGGACTAGCGGGAGTTTCAGATACGCAGTATTTT	CASSPGLAGVSDTQYF
TRBV21-1	NA	TRBJ1-6	NA	TGTGCCAGCAGCAAAGCTCGGGGCTCCCCCTCTTCACCCCTCCACTTT	CASSKARGSPSSPLHF
TRBV5-5	TRBD1	TRBJ2-7	NA	TGTGCCAGCAGAGGTGACAGGGGGCTCTCCTACGAGCAGTACTTC	CASRGDRGLSYEQYF
TRBV30	NA	TRBJ1-6	NA	TGTGCCTGGAGTGTGCCCAGACAGCGATGGCATAATTCACCCCTCCACTTT	CAWSVPRQRWHNSPLHF
TRBV19	NA	TRBJ1-5	NA	TGTGCCAGTAGTATCGGTCAGGGGCAGCCCCAGCATTTT	CASSIGQGQPQHF
TRBV6-6	NA	TRBJ1-1	NA	TGTGCCAGCGTTCCCGGACAGAATTACCTGAACACTGAAGCTTTCTTT	CASVPGQNYLNTEAFF
TRBV4-3	TRBD2	TRBJ2-1	NA	TGCGCCAGCAGCCGGATGGCGGCCGGACTAGCGGGAGACCCTTCCTACAATGAGCAGTTCTTC	CASSRMAAGLAGDPSYNEQFF
TRBV6-4	NA	TRBJ2-1	few	TGTGCCAGCAGTCGGGAAATTAGTCTAGATGAGCAGTTCTTC	CASSREISLDEQFF
TRBV7-8	TRBD1	TRBJ1-1	once	TGTGCCAGCAGCAATGACAGGGGTGACACTGAAGCTTTCTTT	CASSNDRGDTEAFF
TRBV7-2	TRBD2	TRBJ2-4	NA	TGTGCCAGCAGCTTCAGGAGCGCGGGAGGAAACATTCAGTACTTC	CASSFRSAGGNIQYF
TRBV10-3	TRBD1	TRBJ2-1	NA	TGTGCCATCAGCCGCGGACAGGGTAAGAGTGAGCAGTTCTTC	CAISRGQGKSEQFF
TRBV7-9	TRBD1	TRBJ2-6	few	TGTGCCAGCAGCTTCGGGACAGGGGCTGTCGGGGCCAACGTCCTGACTTTC	CASSFGTGAVGANVLTF
TRBV10-3	TRBD2	TRBJ2-4	once	TGTGCCATCAGTACGGGACTAGCGGGCCTTCAGTACTTC	CAISTGLAGLQYF
TRBV28	NA	TRBJ1-5	NA	TGTGCCAGCAGTTTATTTCTCGTACGGGGGAGGAACCAGCCCCAGCATTTT	CASSLFLVRGRNQPQHF
TRBV30	TRBD2	TRBJ2-5	NA	TGTGCCCGGAGGGGCGGGGGACTAGCGGGGGGATCGTACCAAGAGACCCAGTACTTC	CARRGGGLAGGSYQETQYF
TRBV18	NA	TRBJ2-1	few	TGTGCCAGCTCATCGAACATTAATGAGCAGTTCTTC	CASSSNINEQFF
TRBV29-1	NA	TRBJ1-2	NA	TGCAGCGTTGACTCTTTGGATCGTACAAACTATGGCTACACCTTC	CSVDSLDRTNYGYTF
TRBV10-3	NA	TRBJ2-7	NA	TGTGCCATCAGTGAGTCCCGGGGACCCATCAACGAGCAGTACTTC	CAISESRGPINEQYF
TRBV7-2	TRBD1	TRBJ1-3	NA	TGTGCCAGCAGCCCCGGACCGACAGGGGGAAACACCATATATTTT	CASSPGPTGGNTIYF
TRBV15	TRBD2	TRBJ2-5	NA	TGTGCCACCAGCAGAGGAGGTTCTAGCGGGAGGGGAGAGACCCAGTACTTC	CATSRGGSSGRGETQYF
TRBV9	TRBD2	TRBJ2-1	NA	TGTGCCAGCAGTGAAAGCGGGAGTACCTACAATGAGCAGTTCTTC	CASSESGSTYNEQFF
TRBV2	NA	TRBJ1-5	NA	TGTGCCAGTCGAGGGTATGAAAGGGAGCCCCAGCATTTT	CASRGYEREPQHF
TRBV7-8	NA	TRBJ1-1	NA	TGTGCCAGCAGCTTAGTTGACGTGGTACGCGGGTCAGGGATGGGCACTGAAGCTTTCTTT	CASSLVDVVRGSGMGTEAFF
TRBV7-9	TRBD1	TRBJ1-2	once	TGTGCCAGCAGCTTAGTCGCCGCAGGGGGCAACCTTGATGGCTACACCTTC	CASSLVAAGGNLDGYTF
TRBV28	TRBD1	TRBJ1-5	NA	TGTGCCAGCAGTTCCGGGACAGGGTCCAAAGTGGTCAATCAGCCCCAGCATTTT	CASSSGTGSKVVNQPQHF